This T cell receptor (beta chain) was documented in a study of T cell repertoires in cytomegalovirus infection (dated by TCRdb to between 2018 and 2021). For context, the study as a whole: Peptide stimulations targeted recently identified HLA-C-restricted CMV epitopes, whose presentation resists viral immunomodulation, together with well-studied HLA-B-restricted epitopes. Because public TCR beta signatures pointed to carriage of CMV infection together with the matching HLA type, the HLA type of each donor mattered for the analysis. Broad study findings and their caveats: In the ex vivo response, HLA-C-restricted CMV-specific TCR beta clonotypes were dominant, and in two of eight donors the single most frequent clonotype came from this HLA-C-restricted group. Cumulative frequency of public TCR beta family members discriminated carriers of CMV infection plus the relevant HLA type in this cohort and an independent roughly 350-donor cohort.

The sample was run on an Illumina HiSeq 1500. The raw public reads went through TCRdb reprocessing: fastp at Q25, MiXCR clone calling, in-frame beta chains kept. Under each unique CDR3 protein, matching rows form one entry showing the most common genes and DNA. Recorded for this sample are roughly 49,000 distinct CDR3 sequences; roughly 22% of them occurred a single time. 70% to 90% of the sample comes from the top ten. What this sample's treatment or condition label stands for: in vitro stimulation with specific CMV peptide epitopes to enrich CMV-specific T cells. In the case of this clonotype: There is no known antigen for this receptor. No base qualities exist here, and no much larger clone lies one base off it.

The starting material was CD8+ T cells from cultured PBMCs, obtained from culture after CMV antigen stimulation. This clonotype was sampled from a human donor in good health (CMV status not recorded). Some clones in this sample may be carry-over from other donors' samples.

The CDR3 amino acid sequence is: CASSPTGTGLYGYTF. Here is the DNA: TGTGCCAGTAGTCCTACCGGGACAGGGCTCTATGGCTACACCTTC. The chain links TRBV19 with TRBJ1-2, with TRBD1 matching 9 junction bases. For CDR1 and CDR2, the germline V gene (reference sequence) lists LNHDA and SQIVND. Trimmed from V: 5 bases; trimmed from J: 4 bases; junction bases lacking a gene match: 8. The CDR3 sequence holds 15 residues, the cysteine and phenylalanine included. Just CDR3 DNA is preserved here, 45 bases in frame from base 1.